The 29 T cell receptor beta chains below were found in one sample sequenced in a study of OX40 agonist ivuxolimab in advanced cancers. This table comes from immunoSEQ multiplex PCR, and its TCRdb copy is limited to in-frame clones, with some not included. The sample consists of some 21,000 clones, approximately 88% of them appearing once. The starting material was CD4+ or CD8+ T cells sorted from blood, obtained in a trial of the OX40 agonist ivuxolimab. All receptors derive from an adult with an advanced solid tumor such as melanoma, head and neck, liver or kidney cancer.

V and J are TRBV7-9 and TRBJ1-2; 7 nucleotides match TRBD1. With V trimmed by 5 bases and J by 0 bases, 6 bases remained unmatched. The germline CDR1 and CDR2 sequences are SEHNR and FQNEAQ (reference sequence). The CDR3 loop spans 15 amino acids. As DNA, the CDR3 is TGTGCCAGCAGCGGACGACAGGGACCTAACTATGGCTACACCTTC. Translation gives CASSGRQGPNYGYTF.

This chain connects TRBV4-2 to TRBJ2-7; 7 bases match TRBD2. The CDR3 is made up of 13 amino acids. Per the germline V gene, CDR1 is LGHNA and CDR2 is YNFKEQ. The junction had 6 bases not matched to a gene; V was cut back by 5 bases and J by 5 bases. CDR3 amino acids: CASSFPSGDEQYF. DNA of the CDR3: TGTGCCAGCAGCTTCCCTAGCGGAGACGAGCAGTACTTC.

V gene TRBV7-2 combines with J gene TRBJ1-5; no reliable D call. Looked up from germline, CDR1 is SGHTA and CDR2 is FQGNSA. The CDR3 length is 17 residues. V dropped 6 bases and J dropped 0 bases, with 18 bases sitting between them. The CDR3 protein is CASSFFPNVYSNQPQHF. The DNA for the CDR3 is TGTGCCAGCAGTTTTTTCCCGAACGTTTATAGCAATCAGCCCCAGCATTTT.

This clone was observed a few times. The gene calls are TRBV6-5 and TRBJ1-5; D remains ambiguous. The length of the CDR3 is 13 residues. From germline, CDR1 is MNHEY and CDR2 SVGAGI. Between the trimmed V and J ends, which lost 5 bases and 4 bases, there was a span of 9 bases. The CDR3 nucleotides read TGTGCCAGCAGTCCGGAAGGAAATCAGCCCCAGCATTTT. Amino acids: CASSPEGNQPQHF.

This clone was found a few times. The chain combines TRBV4-1 with TRBJ2-7; D gene unclear. This CDR3 spans 12 amino acids. The V end lost 1 base, the J end lost 3 bases, and 4 bases lay between the germline ends. Germline V CDR1 and CDR2: MGHRA, YSYEKL. CDR3 bases: TGCGCCAGCAGCCAAGGGAGCTACGAGCAGTACTTC. Encoded protein: CASSQGSYEQYF.

The chain is built from TRBV6-1 and TRBJ2-7; D unclear. Trimming pared 2 bases from V and 0 bases from J, leaving 8 bases between. Germline-derived CDR1 and CDR2 are MNHNS and SASEGT. CDR3 size: 14 residues. CDR3 in DNA: TGTGCCAGCAGTGAAAGACACGGCTCCTACGAGCAGTACTTC. Translation gives CASSERHGSYEQYF.

This chain joins TRBV5-1 and TRBJ2-2; tentative D call: TRBD2 (5 bases). Germline CDR1 is SGHRS and CDR2 is YFSETQ. The length of the CDR3 is 15 residues. The V gene lost 1 base and the J gene lost 4 bases, with 11 bases spanning the gap. CDR3: CASSLFQRPTGELFF. Here the CDR3 DNA reads TGCGCCAGCAGCTTGTTCCAGCGGCCCACCGGGGAGCTGTTTTTT.

The chain carries TRBV4-3 and TRBJ2-6, with D perhaps TRBD2 (5 bases). This CDR3 has 16 amino acids. Trimming took off 2 bases at V and 0 bases at J, with 8 bases between the two ends. Germline V gene lookup returns CDR1 LGHNA and CDR2 YSLEER. The CDR3 spells CASSQHGLSGANVLTF. The CDR3 nucleotides are TGCGCCAGCAGCCAACACGGACTCTCTGGGGCCAACGTCCTGACTTTC.

The chain couples TRBV28 to TRBJ2-1; D tentatively fits TRBD1 or TRBD2 (6 bases each). Germline CDR1 reads MDHEN; CDR2 reads SYDVKM. CDR3 length: 14 amino acids. Trimming removed 5 bases from V and 10 bases from J, with 18 bases in between. The CDR3 here is CASSVRGDLEEQFF. CDR3 nucleotides: TGTGCCAGCAGTGTTAGGGGGGACCTTGAAGAGCAGTTCTTC.

V gene TRBV29-1 combines with J gene TRBJ1-2; D gene unclear. Germline CDR1 reads SQVTM; CDR2 reads ANQGSEA. CDR3 length equals 14 residues. Trimming pared 7 bases from V and 8 bases from J, leaving 23 bases between. This chain's CDR3 is CSAPNREAPRGYTF. CDR3 nucleotides: TGCAGCGCCCCCAACCGGGAGGCCCCTCGAGGCTACACCTTC.

V usage is TRBV7-3 and J usage is TRBJ2-1; TRBD2 aligns across 14 bases. Trimming cost V 5 bases and J 7 bases; bases outside gene matches: 7. The CDR3 runs to 16 residues. Germline values: CDR1 SGHTA, CDR2 FQGTGA. The CDR3 region has the DNA TGTGCCAGCAGCCCGGGGACTAGCGGGAGTGGAAATGAGCAGTTCTTC. Translation gives CASSPGTSGSGNEQFF.

The chain is built from TRBV28 and TRBJ2-3; 9 bases fit TRBD1. CDR3 length: 15 residues. In germline, CDR1 is MDHEN, CDR2 SYDVKM. With 6 bases clipped from V and 0 bases from J, the junction kept 4 bases outside the gene matches. The CDR3 loop reads CASSPTGGSTDTQYF. Here the CDR3 DNA reads TGTGCCAGCAGCCCGACAGGGGGTAGCACAGATACGCAGTATTTT. The entire variable domain, with the rest obtained from reference TRBV28 and TRBJ2-3, is as follows: DVKVTQSSRYLVKRTGEKVFLECVQDMDHENMFWYRQDPGLGLRLIYFSYDVKMKEKGDIPEGYSVSREKKERFSLILESASTNQTSMYLCASSPTGGSTDTQYFGPGTRLTVL.

V and J are TRBV7-2 and TRBJ1-2; TRBD1 might be the D (6 bases). V dropped 4 bases and J dropped 7 bases, with 19 bases sitting between them. The germline V gene has CDR1 SGHTA and CDR2 FQGNSA. There are 15 residues in the CDR3. DNA of the CDR3: TGTGCCAGCAGCTCCCCCCGCAGGGGTTTGAGTGGCTACACCTTC. This encodes CASSSPRRGLSGYTF.

The J gene is TRBJ1-6, the V gene TRBV2, with 8 bases identical to TRBD1. The CDR3 loop spans 16 amino acids. V shed 1 base, J shed 7 bases, and the junction held 6 bases outside the gene matches. Germline CDR1 is SNHLY and CDR2 is FYNNEI. CDR3 loop: CASSEGGTGVNSPLHF. The CDR3 region has the DNA TGTGCCAGCAGTGAAGGCGGGACAGGAGTGAATTCACCCCTCCACTTT. The whole variable domain, remainder taken from reference TRBV2 and TRBJ1-6, is EPEVTQTPSHQVTQMGQEVILRCVPISNHLYFYWYRQILGQKVEFLVSFYNNEISEKSEIFDDQFSVERPDGSNFTLKIRSTKLEDSAMYFCASSEGGTGVNSPLHFGNGTRLTVT.

V and J are TRBV27 and TRBJ2-1, with 11 positions matching TRBD1. The germline CDR1 and CDR2 sequences are MNHEY and SMNVEV (reference sequence). CDR3 length: 15 amino acids. Trimming removed 7 bases from V and 6 bases from J; junction bases left unmatched: 8. CDR3 amino acids: CASTPDRGLFNEQFF. For the CDR3, the DNA is TGTGCCAGCACCCCGGACAGGGGGCTGTTCAATGAGCAGTTCTTC.

This chain uses TRBV28 with TRBJ1-1; D may be TRBD1 (5 bases). Germline V gene data show CDR1 as MDHEN and CDR2 as SYDVKM. CDR3 length: 17 residues. V lost 0 bases to trimming and J lost 5 bases, with 19 bases between them. CDR3 in amino acids: CASSLWGSGGRRTEAFF. The CDR3 DNA is TGTGCCAGCAGTTTATGGGGCTCGGGGGGGAGGCGGACTGAAGCTTTCTTT.

The chain uses TRBV9 and TRBJ2-1; D may correspond to TRBD1 or TRBD2 (6 bases each). CDR1 and CDR2 (germline): SGDLS, YYNGEE. Trimming removed 0 bases from V and 1 base from J, with 11 bases in between. This CDR3 contains 16 residues. For the CDR3, the DNA is TGTGCCAGCAGCGTAGAGGGGGGCAGGTCCTACAATGAGCAGTTCTTC. Encoded protein: CASSVEGGRSYNEQFF.

V usage is TRBV18 and J usage is TRBJ2-1, with TRBD2 matching 9 bases. Per germline, CDR1 KGHSH and CDR2 LQKENI. This CDR3 is built from 19 residues. V lost 2 bases to trimming and J lost 5 bases; unmatched junction nucleotides: 16. The CDR3 nucleotides are TGTGCCAGCTCACCAATTTTAGCGGGAGTATCTAGGGCTAACAATGAGCAGTTCTTC. Its translation: CASSPILAGVSRANNEQFF.

This clone appeared a single time. This chain joins TRBV7-3 and TRBJ2-1; tentative D call: TRBD1 (6 bases). Germline-derived CDR1 and CDR2 are SGHTA and FQGTGA. Between the trimmed V and J ends, which lost 5 bases and 6 bases, there was a span of 11 bases. The CDR3 consists of 13 residues. The CDR3 here is CASSRTGPNEQFF. CDR3 in DNA: TGTGCCAGCAGCCGTACAGGGCCCAATGAGCAGTTCTTC. Based on the CDR3 plus reference TRBV7-3 and TRBJ2-1, the full variable domain is GAGVSQTPSNKVTEKGKYVELRCDPISGHTALYWYRQSLGQGPEFLIYFQGTGAADDSGLPNDRFFAVRPEGSVSTLKIQRTERGDSAVYLCASSRTGPNEQFFGPGTRLTVL.

The gene calls are TRBV9 and TRBJ2-1; D uncertain. Germline lookup yields CDR1 SGDLS and CDR2 YYNGEE. The CDR3 runs 17 residues. V was trimmed by 1 base and J by 0 bases, leaving 14 bases between them. CDR3 residues: CASSVYRASSSYNEQFF. The CDR3 nucleotides read TGTGCCAGCAGCGTATATCGAGCGTCAAGCTCCTACAATGAGCAGTTCTTC.

The gene calls are TRBV4-1 and TRBJ1-4; 10 nucleotides agree with TRBD1. The CDR3 length is 16 residues. CDR1 is MGHRA and CDR2 is YSYEKL in the germline V gene. The J segment lost 4 bases and the V segment lost 2 bases, leaving 4 bases of the junction unmatched. Written as DNA, the CDR3 is TGCGCCAGCAGCCAAAGAGGGGACAGGGGTAATGAAAAACTGTTTTTT. This translates into CASSQRGDRGNEKLFF.

V is TRBV25-1 and J is TRBJ2-5, with TRBD2 matching 8 bases. The CDR3 spans 16 residues. CDR1 and CDR2 (germline): MGHDK, SYGVNS. Germline trimming cut 4 bases from V and 4 bases from J; bases unmatched to any gene: 11. The CDR3 loop is CASSVLGLGTAETQYF. DNA for the CDR3: TGTGCCAGCAGTGTTCTGGGACTAGGAACGGCAGAGACCCAGTACTTC. Full variable domain (missing parts from reference TRBV25-1 and TRBJ2-5): EADIYQTPRYLVIGTGKKITLECSQTMGHDKMYWYQQDPGMELHLIHYSYGVNSTEKGDLSSESTVSRIRTEHFPLTLESARPSHTSQYLCASSVLGLGTAETQYFGPGTRLLVL.

V usage is TRBV7-9 and J usage is TRBJ1-5; weak D call: TRBD1 (5 bases). CDR1 SEHNR and CDR2 FQNEAQ come from the germline V gene (reference sequence). The CDR3 is made up of 13 amino acids. V lost 1 base to trimming and J lost 7 bases, with 8 bases between them. This CDR3 is CASSLEGAQPQHF. CDR3 nucleotide sequence: TGTGCCAGCAGCTTAGAAGGGGCCCAGCCCCAGCATTTT.

The chain combines TRBV7-3 with TRBJ1-1; D is uncertain. Trimming removed 0 bases from V and 0 bases from J, with 8 bases in between. In germline, CDR1 is SGHTA, CDR2 FQGTGA. The CDR3 extends over 15 amino acids. CDR3 sequence (DNA): TGTGCCAGCAGCTTAACGGGCAGCTTGAACACTGAAGCTTTCTTT. Residues: CASSLTGSLNTEAFF.

The chain recombines TRBV4-3 with TRBJ2-3, with D possibly TRBD2 on 7 matching bases. The CDR3 runs 20 residues. In germline, CDR1 is LGHNA, CDR2 YSLEER. V dropped 0 bases and J dropped 0 bases, with 22 bases sitting between them. The CDR3 DNA is TGCGCCAGCAGCCAAGAGGGAGTGGGGGGGGGCCCCGCTAGCACAGATACGCAGTATTTT. It translates to CASSQEGVGGGPASTDTQYF.

The chain combines TRBV5-6 with TRBJ1-1; possible D gene TRBD1, 5 bases. From germline, CDR1 is SGHDT and CDR2 YYEEEE. The CDR3 runs to 12 residues. V lost 3 bases and J 6 bases, leaving 9 bases between the germline ends. CDR3 sequence reads: CASSWGSPEAFF. CDR3 coding DNA: TGTGCCAGCAGCTGGGGGAGCCCTGAAGCTTTCTTT.

The V and J genes are TRBV6-5 and TRBJ2-5, with 7 bases identical to TRBD2. V shed 2 bases and J 5 bases; nucleotides not matched to a gene: 5. This CDR3 comprises 14 residues. CDR1 and CDR2 from the germline V gene are MNHEY and SVGAGI. The CDR3 reads CASSYTSGGETQYF. The CDR3, as DNA: TGTGCCAGCAGTTACACCTCCGGGGGGGAGACCCAGTACTTC.

This chain links TRBV6-1 with TRBJ2-7; D might be TRBD2 (5 bases). CDR3 length equals 14 residues. The V and J ends lost 2 bases and 3 bases respectively, with 11 bases between them. Germline V gives CDR1 MNHNS, CDR2 SASEGT. DNA of the CDR3: TGTGCCAGCAGTGAACGGGGTCCCAACTACGAGCAGTACTTC. It specifies CASSERGPNYEQYF.

The genes are TRBV11-3 and TRBJ2-2; D remains ambiguous. The CDR3 contains 12 residues. The V end was cut by 5 bases, the J end by 4 bases, with 5 bases between. Germline V lookup: CDR1 SGHNT, CDR2 YENEEA. This chain's CDR3 is CASSISTGELFF. DNA for the CDR3: TGTGCCAGCAGCATCTCCACCGGGGAGCTGTTTTTT. The variable domain in full, with the rest retrieved from reference TRBV11-3 and TRBJ2-2, is EAGVVQSPRYKIIEKKQPVAFWCNPISGHNTLYWYLQNLGQGPELLIRYENEEAVDDSQLPKDRFSAERLKGVDSTLKIQPAELGDSAVYLCASSISTGELFFGEGSRLTVL.